These T cell receptor beta chains were read from a single sample in a study of human T cells and chemical hapten exposure. TCRdb reprocessed the RACE reads via MiXCR and lists one record per CDR3 protein. The sample includes some 74,000 distinct CDR3 sequences, 12% to 15% seen only once; the top ten take about 4.9%. The sequencing used whole blood, collected in connection with sensitization to the hapten diphenylcyclopropenone (DPC). These receptors were collected from a woman between 50 and 59 years old with alopecia areata. Some clones in this sample may be carry-over from other donors' samples. Both conserved end residues are part of each CDR3. D genes are given only for firm matches. Size is stated for part of the rows, as once, few or many counts, or as a class when the clone is expanded.

clone_size	v_call	d_call	j_call	cdr3_nt	cdr3_aa
-	TRBV5-5	TRBD2	TRBJ2-3	TGTGCCAGCAGCACCGGGACTAGCGGGAGTACAGATACGCAGTATTTT	CASSTGTSGSTDTQYF
few	TRBV20-1	TRBD1	TRBJ1-4	TGCAGTGCTAACTCCGGGACAGGGCGTGAAAAACTGTTTTTT	CSANSGTGREKLFF
-	TRBV7-2	-	TRBJ1-5	TGTGCCAGCAGCTTAGCAGGGGGGCCCTATCAGCCCCAGCATTTT	CASSLAGGPYQPQHF
-	TRBV6-5	-	TRBJ2-3	TGTGCCAGCAGTTCCCAGGGGCTGGGGGACACAGATACGCAGTATTTT	CASSSQGLGDTDTQYF
-	TRBV7-6	-	TRBJ1-3	TGTGCCAGCAGCTTAGGACCCCCACCGGGAGGATCTGGAAACACCATATATTTT	CASSLGPPPGGSGNTIYF
-	TRBV20-1	TRBD1	TRBJ2-5	TGCAGTGCTTTTCCGGGACAGGGGGCTCAAGAGACCCAGTACTTC	CSAFPGQGAQETQYF
many	TRBV5-4	-	TRBJ2-1	TGTGCCAGCAGCTCGCCAGGGGTCGAGCAGTTCTTC	CASSSPGVEQFF
-	TRBV20-1	-	TRBJ1-1	TGCAGTGCTAGATCTCGGGGCCGAAACACTGAAGCTTTCTTT	CSARSRGRNTEAFF
-	TRBV11-2	TRBD2	TRBJ2-7	TGTGCCAGCAGCTTACCGACTAGCGGGAGGGCGTACGAGCAGTACTTC	CASSLPTSGRAYEQYF
-	TRBV7-2	-	TRBJ2-5	TGTGCCAGCAGCTTAGGTGGGGCCCAAGAGACCCAGTACTTC	CASSLGGAQETQYF
-	TRBV9	-	TRBJ2-3	TGTGCCAGCAGCGTAGGAGGACTAAGCACAGATACGCAGTATTTT	CASSVGGLSTDTQYF
many	TRBV27	TRBD2	TRBJ2-1	TGTGCCAGCAGTTTTCTAGCGGGGGGACTGCAGTTCTTC	CASSFLAGGLQFF
-	TRBV28	-	TRBJ1-1	TGTGCCAGCAGTTTCCCCGGGACCCCTGAAGCTTTCTTT	CASSFPGTPEAFF
-	TRBV9	TRBD2	TRBJ2-7	TGTGCCAGCAGCGTAGCTCCCCTTCGACTAGCGGGAAACGACGAGCAGTACTTC	CASSVAPLRLAGNDEQYF
few	TRBV11-2	-	TRBJ1-6	TGTGCCAGCAGCGATCGGAGGAGGAGACGGCCCCCGGACTTT	CASSDRRRRRPPDF
few	TRBV30	TRBD2	TRBJ2-1	TGTGCCTGGAGTGTTGGTAGCGGGATTGTGTATGAGCAGTTCTTC	CAWSVGSGIVYEQFF
-	TRBV29-1	TRBD2	TRBJ2-1	TGCAGCGTTGAAGTTACGACTAGCGTTGACAATGAGCAGTTCTTC	CSVEVTTSVDNEQFF
few	TRBV4-1	-	TRBJ2-2	TGCGCCAGCAGCCAAGTCGGGGAACCGAACACCGGGGAGCTGTTTTTT	CASSQVGEPNTGELFF
few	TRBV9	-	TRBJ2-1	TGTGCCAGCAGCGTAGAAGGGGATTCCTACAATGAGCAGTTCTTC	CASSVEGDSYNEQFF
-	TRBV27	-	TRBJ1-5	TGTGCCAGCAGTCAAATAGCAGATCAGCCCCAGCATTTT	CASSQIADQPQHF
-	TRBV10-1	-	TRBJ1-5	TGCGCCAGCAGTGAGTCCGGTAGCAATCAGCCCCAGCATTTT	CASSESGSNQPQHF
-	TRBV3-1	TRBD2	TRBJ2-1	TGTGCCAGCAGCCAGCGGGAGCGCATCTACAATGAGCAGTTCTTC	CASSQRERIYNEQFF
few	TRBV6-6	-	TRBJ2-7	TGTGCCAGTGGGTCCGGTTGGGTCGAGCAGTACTTC	CASGSGWVEQYF
-	TRBV5-4	TRBD2	TRBJ2-2	TGTGCCAGCAGCGGGGCCGGGAGGGCCTCCGGGACCGGGGAGCTGTTTTTT	CASSGAGRASGTGELFF
few	TRBV12-5	-	TRBJ2-2	TGTGCTAGTGGAGTGACCAGTAAACCCTCGTTCGCGAACACCGGGGAGCTGTTTTTT	CASGVTSKPSFANTGELFF
-	TRBV10-3	-	TRBJ2-1	TGTGCCATCAACGCAGGGTACGAGCAGTTCTTC	CAINAGYEQFF
-	TRBV27	TRBD1	TRBJ2-7	TGTGCCAGCAGTTTAAAGGGACAGGGATACGAGCAGTACTTC	CASSLKGQGYEQYF
-	TRBV20-1	-	TRBJ2-7	TGCAGTGCCGAGGGGGACACCTCCTACGAGCAGTACTTC	CSAEGDTSYEQYF
few	TRBV5-1	TRBD1	TRBJ2-5	TGCGCCAGCAGCTTGGGGGACAGGGGCCAAGAGACCCAGTACTTC	CASSLGDRGQETQYF
few	TRBV20-1	-	TRBJ2-7	TGCAGTGCTGGGGACTTCGGCGAGCAGTACTTC	CSAGDFGEQYF
-	TRBV6-6	TRBD1	TRBJ2-7	TGTGCCAGCAGTGACTGGGACAGGGGTAAGCAGTACTTC	CASSDWDRGKQYF
-	TRBV28	-	TRBJ1-2	TGTGCCAGCAGTTTAGCCGGGGCTAAGGGCTACACCTTC	CASSLAGAKGYTF
-	TRBV6-2/TRBV6-3	TRBD2	TRBJ2-1	TGTGCCACCCGTACTTTAGGAGGCGGGAGAGCCATCTCCTACAATGAGCAGTTCTTC	CATRTLGGGRAISYNEQFF
few	TRBV13	TRBD1	TRBJ1-5	TGTGCCAGCAGCTTATCCGGCAGGGGGGATCGTAGACAGCCCCAGCATTTT	CASSLSGRGDRRQPQHF
many	TRBV11-2	-	TRBJ1-1	TGTGCCAGCAGCTACGGCCTGCGAGGCACTGAAGCTTTCTTT	CASSYGLRGTEAFF
many	TRBV6-6	TRBD1	TRBJ2-7	TGTGCCAGCAGTTACGGGAAATCGGACAGGGCGGACTACGAGCAGTACTTC	CASSYGKSDRADYEQYF
few	TRBV6-2/TRBV6-3	-	TRBJ2-6	TGTGCCAGCAGTTACTCGAAGGCGGGGCCTGGGGCCAACGTCCTGACTTTC	CASSYSKAGPGANVLTF
few	TRBV4-3	-	TRBJ2-2	TGCGCCAGCAGCCAAAACTCTGGAGGCACCGGGGAGCTGTTTTTT	CASSQNSGGTGELFF
few	TRBV10-3	TRBD2	TRBJ2-1	TGTGCCATCAGTGGGGGGACTAGCGGGAGAAATGAGCAGTTCTTC	CAISGGTSGRNEQFF
-	TRBV2	-	TRBJ2-2	TGTGCCAGCAGTGATTTCAGGCCGGACACCGGGGAGCTGTTTTTT	CASSDFRPDTGELFF
-	TRBV20-1	TRBD1	TRBJ1-4	TGCAGTGCTGGTAGAGAGGGACAGGGGAATGAAAAACTGTTTTTT	CSAGREGQGNEKLFF
few	TRBV7-2	-	TRBJ2-3	TGTGCCAGCAGCTTAAGATTGTCAGATACGCAGTATTTT	CASSLRLSDTQYF
-	TRBV10-3	-	TRBJ2-7	TGTGCCATCAGTGACAACTACGAGCAGTACTTC	CAISDNYEQYF
-	TRBV15	-	TRBJ2-2	TGTGCCACCAGCAGAGATTCCGGGGAGCTGTTTTTT	CATSRDSGELFF
-	TRBV5-1	TRBD1	TRBJ1-1	TGCGCCAGCAGCTTCTTGGGCAGGGGGCCCCGGACTGAAGCTTTCTTT	CASSFLGRGPRTEAFF